This T cell receptor (beta chain) was observed in a study of OX40 agonist ivuxolimab in advanced cancers. Broader study findings: The mean number of expanded clones was higher in CD8+ T cells than in CD4+.

A remark on this clone: Its antigen is not identified.

The method was immunoSEQ multiplex PCR; TCRdb's version includes in-frame clones alone and lacks a portion of them. The data show some 70,000 clones, around 86% seen once. The V gene lost 5 bases and the J gene lost 4 bases, with 11 bases spanning the gap. The CDR3 is 14 residues long. CDR1 is MNHEY and CDR2 is SMNVEV in the germline V gene (reference sequence). J is TRBJ1-4 and V is TRBV27; TRBD1 might be the D (5 bases). Sample: CD4+ or CD8+ T cells sorted from blood, taken in a trial of the OX40 agonist ivuxolimab. This clonotype originated in an adult with an advanced solid tumor such as melanoma, head and neck, liver or kidney cancer. DNA for the CDR3: TGTGCCAGCAGTCCAAGGGACGGTAATGAAAAACTGTTTTTT. It encodes CASSPRDGNEKLFF.